These 5 T cell receptor beta chains came from one sample sequenced in a study of T cells after yellow fever vaccination. MiXCR, run by TCRdb on the 5' RACE reads, gives a single entry per CDR3 protein. The sample shows about 510,000 distinct CDR3 sequences, about a fifth of them seen only once. This specimen was PBMCs, taken approximately 22 days after the first yellow fever vaccination. These receptors were collected from a young man who received the YFV17D yellow fever vaccine.

This sequence joins TRBV25-1 and TRBJ1-1; D remains unclear. Germline CDR1 reads MGHDK; CDR2 reads SYGVNS. Trimming cost V 2 bases and J 4 bases, with 11 bases left between them. The CDR3 totals 14 residues. CDR3 region: CASSEMEGSTEAFF. CDR3 bases: TGTGCCAGCAGTGAAATGGAGGGTAGCACTGAAGCTTTCTTT.

This clonotype showed up just a few times. J is TRBJ1-1 and V is TRBV6-5; 9 bases match TRBD1. With 4 bases clipped from V and 1 base from J, the junction kept 10 bases outside the gene matches. This CDR3 spans 17 amino acids. Germline CDR1 reads MNHEY; CDR2 reads SVGAGI. The CDR3 DNA is TGTGCCAGCAGTTTACGAGGGGGACAGGGAGCGAACACTGAAGCTTTCTTT. Translation gives CASSLRGGQGANTEAFF.

This clonotype was observed a few times. This sequence joins TRBV6-1 and TRBJ2-7, with D possibly TRBD2 on 5 matching bases. The CDR3 contains 14 residues. The germline gives CDR1 MNHNS, CDR2 SASEGT. V was cut by 2 bases and J by 6 bases, with 14 bases left in between. CDR3 loop: CASSEQVRSGEQYV. In nucleotides, the CDR3 is TGTGCCAGCAGTGAACAGGTACGAAGCGGCGAGCAGTACGTC.

This clonotype was seen more than once but under ten times. The chain uses TRBV20-1 and TRBJ1-5; no clear D. This CDR3 region has 14 residues. Trimming left V 3 bases short and J 1 base short, with 10 bases between. The germline gives CDR1 DFQATT, CDR2 SNEGSKA (reference sequence). The CDR3 sequence is CSASGVTSNQPQHF. The CDR3, as DNA: TGCAGTGCTAGTGGGGTCACAAGCAATCAGCCCCAGCATTTT.

This chain's CDR3 is CASSVSGGAWDTQYF. The CDR3 nucleotides are TGTGCCAGCAGCGTAAGCGGGGGGGCCTGGGATACGCAGTATTTT. This rearrangement joins TRBV9 to TRBJ2-3, with 10 bases fitting TRBD2. Per the germline V gene, CDR1 is SGDLS and CDR2 is YYNGEE. The CDR3 runs to 15 residues. V lost 1 base and J lost 6; bases outside the gene matches: 5.